This T cell receptor beta chain comes out of a study of shared clonotypes between healthy human individuals. Per germline, CDR1 SGHTA and CDR2 FQGNSA. Trimming took off 6 bases at V and 2 bases at J, with 4 bases between the two ends. The CDR3 spans 11 residues. Findings and limits, study-wide: Despite large depth, sorted-subset datasets appeared incompletely sequenced.

Measured with immunoSEQ multiplex PCR; TCRdb has only the in-frame clones, and not every one. Of approximately 940,000 clones listed, 76% are singletons. For this clone: Its antigen is unidentified.

The sample taken for sequencing was memory CD4+ T cells sorted from blood. Subset noted: CD45RA-negative fraction. This chain links TRBV7-2 with TRBJ1-1, with unresolved D. The clonotype comes from a young man in good health. The CDR3 DNA reads TGTGCCAGCAGTCGCAACACTGAAGCTTTCTTT. This sequence encodes CASSRNTEAFF.